This record covers a single T cell receptor (beta chain). Its antigen specificity is not known. Base qualities are not at hand, and no much larger clone is one base apart. The Qiagen DNeasy kit was used to extract genomic DNA both from unsorted PBMCs and from the negatively selected CD4+ and CD8+ fractions. Amplification of TCR beta CDR3 regions was done by immunoSEQ multiplex PCR with primers that anneal to V and J segments. Amplification bias was minimized using a synthetic immune receptor repertoire, and residual bias was removed computationally after sequencing. Under the source paper's analysis protocol: Custom Python scripts were used to quantify repertoire diversity as the Shannon entropy index. Unsorted, CD4+ and CD8+ repertoires were examined separately, except in combined analyses, for which CD4+ and CD8+ sequences were merged in silico. Clonal expansion was defined as a frequency increase of at least 2-fold after treatment compared with C1D1, and clones undetected at baseline were assigned a pseudocount of 0.5. Singleton clones were defined as clones with 0 or 1 copy at C1D1, and non-singleton clones were defined as clones with 2 or more copies. Clones expanded in unsorted samples were labelled as CD4+, CD8+ or unknown by matching protein sequences in sorted samples from the same patient. Wilcoxon tests on paired samples were used to test diversity changes from C1D1 to C4D1. The clones in this table, taken by TCRdb from immuneACCESS, are in-frame only. Not every clone is retained; where verified, under half of the shortfall comes from an unresolved V gene, and the cause of the rest is unknown. From that table come the V and J calls and clone size; the DNA was used to work out D and trimming. This sample lists about 84,000 clones; about nine tenths were detected once. The ten biggest clones cover less than 25% of the sample.

This sample is part of a study of PD-1 blockade in classical Hodgkin lymphoma (dated by TCRdb to the early 2020s). Describing the broader study: Nivolumab dosing was 3 mg/kg intravenously every 2 weeks, continuing until either disease progression or unacceptable toxicity. A peripheral blood immune signature of response to PD-1 blockade in classical Hodgkin lymphoma was defined using TCR beta sequencing and CyTOF. Summary of the overall study and its limitations: The study covered only a single clinical trial cohort, and the causes of the repertoire differences, possibly disease activity or prior therapy, were still not defined. Baseline TCR diversity was reported to be lower in newly diagnosed patients than in healthy donors and to be lower still in relapsed/refractory patients. By C4D1, a significant rise was seen in CD4+ TCR diversity but not in CD8+ TCR diversity (p=0.0027 vs p=0.16), and the rise was most apparent among complete responders (p=0.02). Baseline diversity similar to that of newly diagnosed patients was observed in trial patients achieving complete response, whereas significantly lower diversity was observed in partial responders and progressors. Patients starting nivolumab less than 1 year after ASCT had lower diversity and were excluded from later analyses to avoid confounding by immune reconstitution.

The time point label corresponds to: cycle 1 day 1 (C1D1), immediately before nivolumab initiation. Every trial patient had relapsed after autologous stem cell transplantation, and cohorts A, B and C differed in prior brentuximab vedotin exposure. A total of under 70 patients with relapsed/refractory classical Hodgkin lymphoma made up the trial cohort, and each patient's best overall response was complete response, partial response or progressive disease. Single-agent nivolumab was administered to trial patients in the multi-cohort phase II CheckMate 205 trial. Best overall response was determined by an independent review committee according to the 2007 International Working Group response criteria. PBMCs from the trial were collected at three points: immediately before nivolumab initiation (C1D1), and during therapy at cycle 2 day 1 and cycle 4 day 1. Peripheral blood was collected in 8 mL Vacutainer Cell Preparation Tubes, from which PBMCs were isolated by centrifugation and then cryopreserved.

The source was peripheral blood mononuclear cells (PBMCs), collected at baseline. The source is a human donor with classical Hodgkin lymphoma.

For the CDR3, the sequence is CASSIPGLPGDEQFF. Here is the DNA: TGTGCCAGCAGCATTCCGGGACTCCCTGGCGATGAGCAGTTCTTC. The sequence links TRBV11-2 to TRBJ2-1; perhaps TRBD2 is the D gene, with 6 bases matching. CDR1 SGHAT and CDR2 FQNNGV are derived from the germline V gene. Taken from cysteine to phenylalanine, the CDR3 has 15 residues. The sequence is cut down to CDR3 DNA, 45 bases in frame from base 1. V gives up 5 bases and J gives up 8 bases, and the segment between their germline ends measures 19 bases.